This entry features one TCR beta chain sequence. This entry belongs to a study of T-cell reconstitution after alpha-beta-depleted transplantation in children. Germline lookup yields CDR1 DFQATT and CDR2 SNEGSKA (reference sequence). The CDR3 runs 14 residues. V lost 2 bases to trimming and J lost 0 bases, with 10 bases between them. Using unique molecular identifiers, the investigators prepared the TCRbeta library. Each CDR3 protein is one row after TCRdb ran MiXCR on the PCR reads. The repertoire holds about 690,000 distinct CDR3 sequences, roughly 15% seen once, with 0.85% to 1.3% in the top ten. The sequence derives from a human donor who donated a stem cell graft to a child with acute myeloid leukemia. This chain joins TRBV20-1 and TRBJ2-5, with D uncertain. Specimen: PBMCs from the stem cell graft donor, collected from the stem cell graft. CDR3 sequence: CSARTPKNQETQYF. The CDR3 region has the DNA TGCAGTGCTAGAACCCCTAAAAACCAAGAGACCCAGTACTTC.